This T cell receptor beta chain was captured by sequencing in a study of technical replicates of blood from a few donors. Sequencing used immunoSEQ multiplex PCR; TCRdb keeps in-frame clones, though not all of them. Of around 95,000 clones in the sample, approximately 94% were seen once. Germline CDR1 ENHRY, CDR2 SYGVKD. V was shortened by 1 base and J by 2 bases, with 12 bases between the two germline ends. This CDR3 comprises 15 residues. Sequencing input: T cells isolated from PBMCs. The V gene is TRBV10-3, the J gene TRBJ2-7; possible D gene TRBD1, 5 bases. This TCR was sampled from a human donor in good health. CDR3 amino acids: CAISEYVEGAYEQYF. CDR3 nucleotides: TGTGCCATCAGTGAGTACGTCGAAGGGGCCTACGAGCAGTACTTC.